Below, one T cell receptor beta chain is given with its context. During active infection, Seattle patients enrolled and were then monitored through disease. This CDR3 has 10 amino acids. Trimming removed 8 bases from V and 8 bases from J, with 9 bases in between. Germline loops: CDR1 MDHEN, CDR2 SYDVKM. The data were taken from a study of blood T cell repertoires in COVID-19. Study details: Samples came from the United States, Italy and Spain, spanning acute and convalescent COVID-19.

In the study's own analysis: Reference gene primer amplification gave estimated nucleated cell counts. Method: immunoSEQ multiplex PCR; TCRdb's copy keeps in-frame clones and lacks some. V and J calls and clone size follow that table, whereas D and trimming were derived from the DNA. The sample holds hundreds of thousands of clones, roughly 81% seen once. This TCR was recovered from a woman of 80 years or more with COVID-19, enrolled during active disease. The specimen sequenced was peripheral blood. The chain is built from TRBV28 and TRBJ1-2; D not certain. CDR3 DNA: TGTGCCAGCGGCCACGCAGGCTACACCTTC. Protein product: CASGHAGYTF.